This TCR beta chain is drawn from a study of cytomegalovirus exposure and HLA in healthy donors. The overall study: From HLA-typed donors, an early data release held 70 million to 100 million unique TCRs.

Broader study findings: 16,951 TCR beta sequences were associated with HLA alleles at 0.05 false discovery rate in a later analysis. On later analysis, the bulk of CMV-associated TCR beta chains appeared to be HLA-restricted. A later analysis found common viral pathogens apparently linked to several of the most significant clusters.

Primers: 60 Vbeta forward and 13 Jbeta reverse. Sequencing was performed with immunoSEQ multiplex PCR; in TCRdb, only in-frame clones are kept and a portion is missing. The ten most abundant clones cover roughly 1.1% of a sample with 200,000 to 250,000 clones. On this clone itself: Its antigen remains unknown.

Germline loops: CDR1 LGHNA, CDR2 YNFKEQ. This CDR3 spans 16 amino acids. Sequenced input: PBMCs. This TCR was sampled from a girl aged 2 to 10 in good health and CMV-seropositive. The V and J genes are TRBV4-2 and TRBJ2-5; TRBD2 matches at 7 bases. Matching the DNA end better, TRBJ2-7 makes the J call doubtful. The CDR3, as DNA: TGTGCCAGCAGCCAAGATGGACTAGGGGATAACTACGAGCAGTACTTC. It translates to CASSQDGLGDNYEQYF.